This T cell receptor beta chain was sequenced in a study of blood T cell repertoires in COVID-19. Study details: The United States, Italy and Spain provided the acute and convalescent COVID-19 samples. The analysed material was cDNA or gDNA that came from T cells, B-cell-depleted T cells, or PBMCs.

V trimming: 4 bases; J trimming: 7 bases; junction bases outside the gene matches: 10. CDR1 and CDR2 from the germline V gene are LNHDA and SQIVND (reference sequence). CDR3 length: 15 amino acids. Profiling relied on immunoSEQ multiplex PCR, and the TCRdb table lists in-frame clones only, not all of them. The sample has over 250,000 clones; around 90% are singletons. This sequence was found in a person aged 18-29 years with COVID-19, enrolled during active disease. Sequencing input: peripheral blood. The chain recombines TRBV19 with TRBJ1-5, with TRBD1 matching over 7 bases. The CDR3: CASSRQGRDWQPQHF. Written as DNA, the CDR3 is TGTGCCAGTAGTAGACAGGGAAGGGACTGGCAGCCCCAGCATTTT.